One and the same sample provided the 29 T cell receptor beta chains below, sequenced in a study of blood T cells in healthy people across ages. A J-beta primer mix and a sample-barcoded 5' primer were used in a second PCR of roughly 7 to 12 cycles. MiXCR, run by TCRdb on the 5' RACE reads, gives a single entry per CDR3 protein. The table lists more than 800,000 distinct CDR3 sequences, under 45% of them singletons. The sequencing sample was made of blood. The receptors shown here come from a woman aged 55-70 years in good health.

J is TRBJ2-3 and V is TRBV28, with TRBD2 matching over 7 bases. Germline CDR1 and CDR2: MDHEN and SYDVKM. The CDR3 is 16 amino acids. The trim removed 3 bases at V and 4 bases at J, leaving 10 bases unmatched. CDR3 nucleotide sequence: TGTGCCAGCAGTTTCTTGGTTAGCGGGTCCCCAGATACGCAGTATTTT. This gives the protein CASSFLVSGSPDTQYF.

The chain uses TRBV28 and TRBJ1-6; no clear D gene. V lost 6 bases, J lost 7 bases, and 7 bases lay in between. The CDR3 contains 12 residues. Germline assignment: CDR1 MDHEN and CDR2 SYDVKM. Here the CDR3 DNA reads TGTGCCAGCAGGATGGCGAATTCACCCCTCCACTTT. This translates into CASRMANSPLHF.

The chain couples TRBV7-8 to TRBJ2-5; a possible D gene is TRBD1 (5 bases). V was shortened by 0 bases and J by 4 bases, with 12 bases between the two germline ends. The CDR3 extends over 15 amino acids. Germline loops: CDR1 SGHVS, CDR2 FQNEAQ. The DNA for the CDR3 is TGTGCCAGCAGCTTAGCGGCAGGCCAGGGAGAGACCCAGTACTTC. Translation: CASSLAAGQGETQYF.

This clonotype turned up a few times. Here the CDR3 DNA reads TGTGCCAGCAGTGAAGCGCTTGTAGGGGGCGATGACACAGATACGCAGTATTTT. Translating it yields CASSEALVGGDDTDTQYF. This rearrangement joins TRBV2 to TRBJ2-3; 7 bases agree with TRBD1. The CDR3 has 18 amino acids. Germline trimming cut 0 bases from V and 2 bases from J; bases unmatched to any gene: 11. Germline assignment: CDR1 SNHLY and CDR2 FYNNEI.

V gene TRBV6-6 combines with J gene TRBJ2-5, with 7 nucleotides matching TRBD1. With 4 bases clipped from V and 2 bases from J, the junction kept 4 bases outside the gene matches. The CDR3 has 14 amino acids. CDR1 is MNHNY and CDR2 is SVGAGI in the germline V gene (reference sequence). In DNA, the CDR3 is TGTGCCAGCAGTTGGCAGGGACAGCAAGAGACCCAGTACTTC. This codes for CASSWQGQQETQYF.

The sample holds a few counts of this clonotype. The genes are TRBV6-5 and TRBJ2-7; 9 positions match TRBD1. V gave up 7 bases and J gave up 3 bases; unmatched junction bases: 7. The CDR3 spans 14 residues. Germline V gene lookup returns CDR1 MNHEY and CDR2 SVGAGI. CDR3 sequence reads: CASTNRGQGYEQYF. CDR3 in DNA: TGTGCCAGCACCAACAGGGGACAGGGCTACGAGCAGTACTTC.

V usage is TRBV6-1 and J usage is TRBJ1-6; possibly TRBD1 for D (5 bases). V shed 8 bases and J shed 7 bases, with 18 bases lying between them. CDR3 length: 15 amino acids. Per the germline V gene, CDR1 is MNHNS and CDR2 is SASEGT. The CDR3 here is CASPPPGRVNSPLHF. The CDR3 nucleotides are TGTGCCAGCCCCCCGCCCGGCAGGGTGAATTCACCCCTCCACTTT.

This chain joins TRBV10-3 and TRBJ2-1; D is undetermined. The CDR3 has 16 residues. The germline V gene encodes CDR1 ENHRY and CDR2 SYGVKD. V shed 0 bases and J shed 8 bases, with 17 bases lying between them. The CDR3 region has the DNA TGTGCCATCAGTGAGTCCGAGCGCCCGCCCGGCGATGAGCAGTTCTTC. It encodes CAISESERPPGDEQFF.

About this clonotype: At one boundary the junction diverges from the germline segment, which might be a read error. This rearrangement joins TRBV2 to TRBJ2-6; D is possibly TRBD1 (5 bases). This CDR3 is 15 amino acids long. Germline-derived CDR1 and CDR2 are SNHLY and FYNNEI. The CDR3 spells CASREGETGANVLTF. CDR3 DNA sequence: TGTGCCAGCAGGGAAGGGGAAACTGGGGCCAACGTCCTGACTTTC.

This clonotype was seen ten or more times. The chain links TRBV5-8 to TRBJ1-2, with a tentative D call TRBD1 (5 bases). This CDR3 spans 15 amino acids. Germline V gives CDR1 SGHTS, CDR2 YDEGEE. V was pared by 0 bases and J by 0 bases, with 9 bases between. CDR3 sequence (DNA): TGTGCCAGCAGCTTGGACGGGGGTGCTAACTATGGCTACACCTTC. Encoded protein: CASSLDGGANYGYTF.

Many counts were recorded for this clonotype. CDR3: CASRVRTGQEQYF. DNA of the CDR3: TGTGCCAGCAGGGTCAGGACAGGACAGGAGCAGTACTTC. The rearrangement links TRBV6-5 to TRBJ2-7, with TRBD1 matching 7 bases. CDR1 and CDR2 from the germline V gene are MNHEY and SVGAGI. The CDR3 covers 13 residues. The V and J ends lost 6 bases and 7 bases, in that order; junction bases with no gene match: 9.

The chain uses TRBV7-2 and TRBJ1-2; a weak D match, TRBD1 (6 bases). With 5 bases removed from V and 5 bases from J, the gap between germline ends came to 15 bases. Germline values: CDR1 SGHTA, CDR2 FQGNSA. The CDR3 is 14 residues long. CDR3 bases: TGTGCCAGCAGCCTGTACGAGGGGGGGTATGGCTACACCTTC. It is translated as CASSLYEGGYGYTF.

To note about this clonotype: A read error may produce the germline difference seen at one junction end. This chain uses TRBV11-2 with TRBJ1-6; D gene uncertain. CDR1 SGHAT and CDR2 FQNNGV come from the germline V gene. CDR3 length: 13 residues. The CDR3: CASSSVYNSLLHF. The CDR3 DNA reads as TGTGCCAGCAGCTCGGTGTATAATTCACTCCTCCACTTT. Using reference TRBV11-2 and TRBJ1-6 for the parts outside the CDR3, the full variable domain is EAGVAQSPRYKIIEKRQSVAFWCNPISGHATLYWYQQILGQGPKLLIQFQNNGVVDDSQLPKDRFSAERLKGVDSTLKIQPAKLEDSAVYLCASSSVYNSLLHFGNGTRLTVT.

This clonotype was detected only a few times. The chain recombines TRBV11-1 with TRBJ2-5; no reliable D call. Germline V gives CDR1 SGHAT, CDR2 FQDESV (reference sequence). Trimming shortened V by 0 bases and J by 11 bases, and 22 bases separated the two germline ends. The CDR3 is 16 residues long. Here the CDR3 DNA reads TGTGCCAGCAGCTTAGCGTCGACCACCAAGGGTAATGAGCAGTACTTC. Protein product: CASSLASTTKGNEQYF.

The genes are TRBV7-9 and TRBJ1-1; 9 bases fit TRBD1. CDR1 SEHNR and CDR2 FQNEAQ come from the germline V gene (reference sequence). CDR3 size: 14 residues. V gave up 3 bases and J gave up 5 bases; unmatched junction bases: 4. The CDR3 region is CASSFTGQGTEAFF. For the CDR3, the DNA is TGTGCCAGCAGCTTTACGGGACAGGGAACTGAAGCTTTCTTT.

The chain recombines TRBV20-1 with TRBJ2-7; 11 nucleotides agree with TRBD2. This CDR3 has 15 amino acids. V trimming: 4 bases; J trimming: 3 bases; junction bases outside the gene matches: 8. Germline values: CDR1 DFQATT, CDR2 SNEGSKA (reference sequence). CDR3: CSAKPLAGGDYEQYF. CDR3 nucleotide sequence: TGCAGTGCTAAACCCCTAGCGGGAGGCGACTACGAGCAGTACTTC.

The V call is TRBV2, the J call TRBJ2-2; possibly TRBD2 for D (5 bases). CDR1 and CDR2 from the germline V gene are SNHLY and FYNNEI. The CDR3 length is 14 residues. The ends were cut back, 4 bases at V and 4 bases at J, with 10 bases in the middle. The CDR3 here is CASSVTRATGELFF. CDR3 bases: TGTGCCAGCAGTGTTACTAGGGCCACCGGGGAGCTGTTTTTT.

This clonotype was counted between two and nine times. The chain uses TRBV6-6 and TRBJ2-1, with TRBD2 matching over 8 bases. The CDR3 contains 15 residues. The germline V gene encodes CDR1 MNHNY and CDR2 SVGAGI (reference sequence). Germline trimming cut 6 bases from V and 9 bases from J; bases unmatched to any gene: 13. This CDR3 is CASSPTSGPKGEQFF. CDR3 in DNA: TGTGCCAGCAGCCCCACTAGCGGTCCAAAGGGTGAGCAGTTCTTC.

This clonotype was counted between two and nine times. J is TRBJ1-5 and V is TRBV13; no firm D call. With 5 bases removed from V and 2 bases from J, the gap between germline ends came to 10 bases. Germline V gene data show CDR1 as PRHDT and CDR2 as FYEKMQ (reference sequence). The CDR3 sequence is 14 residues long. CDR3 in amino acids: CASSRSDGNQPQHF. Here the CDR3 DNA reads TGTGCCAGCAGCCGCAGCGACGGCAATCAGCCCCAGCATTTT.

CDR3 nucleotides: TGTGCCAGCAGCTTAGATCACCCAGGGTTGGGCGAGCAGTACTTC. Translated, it gives CASSLDHPGLGEQYF. V usage is TRBV11-2 and J usage is TRBJ2-5, with D maybe TRBD1 (5 bases). The DNA end favors TRBJ2-7, so the J call may be wrong. CDR1 SGHAT and CDR2 FQNNGV come from the germline V gene. The CDR3 contains 15 residues.

The chain joins TRBV4-2 to TRBJ2-1; 8 nucleotides agree with TRBD2. Germline V CDR1 and CDR2: LGHNA, YNFKEQ. Losses at the gene ends were 1 base for V and 3 bases for J; bases not matched to a gene: 2. The CDR3 covers 15 residues. In DNA form, the CDR3 reads TGTGCCAGCAGCCAAGCCAGCGGGGGCTACAATGAGCAGTTCTTC. Amino acids: CASSQASGGYNEQFF.

This clonotype has more than one count but fewer than ten. This chain links TRBV27 with TRBJ2-5; D unresolved. The germline gives CDR1 MNHEY, CDR2 SMNVEV (reference sequence). The CDR3 contains 14 residues. The V end lost 3 bases, the J end lost 5 bases, and 13 bases lay between the germline ends. Written as DNA, the CDR3 is TGTGCCAGCAGTTTTAGATCGTCGTTGGAGACCCAGTACTTC. Translated: CASSFRSSLETQYF.

Note on this clonotype: One end of the junction does not line up with germline, which may come from a read error. The J gene is TRBJ2-3, the V gene TRBV12-3 or TRBV12-4; no reliable D call. This CDR3 spans 14 amino acids. The CDR3 sequence: CAGSSAGRADTQYF. The CDR3 DNA is TGTGCCGGCAGTTCGGCCGGAAGGGCAGATACGCAGTATTTT.

The rearrangement joins TRBV10-3 to TRBJ1-1; D call uncertain. CDR3 length equals 11 residues. In germline, CDR1 is ENHRY, CDR2 SYGVKD. The V and J ends lost 0 bases and 6 bases respectively, with 2 bases between them. The CDR3 here is CAISESAEAFF. The CDR3 DNA reads as TGTGCCATCAGTGAGTCGGCTGAAGCTTTCTTT.

The chain recombines TRBV6-5 with TRBJ2-7; TRBD1 matches at 7 bases. The CDR3 sequence is 16 residues long. Germline CDR1 MNHEY, CDR2 SVGAGI. Trimming cost V 6 bases and J 5 bases; bases outside gene matches: 16. The CDR3 here is CASSRTGVGGRNEQYF. For the CDR3, the DNA is TGTGCCAGCAGCCGTACAGGGGTTGGAGGCAGGAACGAGCAGTACTTC.

The chain is built from TRBV19 and TRBJ2-1, with TRBD2 identical over 10 bases. The germline gives CDR1 LNHDA, CDR2 SQIVND (reference sequence). The CDR3 is 16 residues long. J was trimmed by 7 bases and V by 1 base; bases with no gene match: 7. Written as DNA, the CDR3 is TGTGCCAGTAGTATAGGTGGAGCGGGGGGGGAAAATGAGCAGTTCTTC. It yields the protein CASSIGGAGGENEQFF.

The CDR3 coding sequence is TGCGCCAGCAGCCAAGGGTTGAGGGTAGCCAAAAACATTCAGTACTTC. It translates to CASSQGLRVAKNIQYF. The chain is built from TRBV4-1 and TRBJ2-4, with D perhaps TRBD2 (5 bases). CDR3 size: 16 residues. Trimming pared 1 base from V and 0 bases from J, leaving 10 bases between. Per the germline V gene, CDR1 is MGHRA and CDR2 is YSYEKL.

In the case of this clonotype: One end of the junction varies from germline; a read error may be responsible. The CDR3 DNA follows: TGTGCCAGCAGCGGAATGGACAGGGCCAGCACAGAGACGCAGTATTTT. This codes for CASSGMDRASTETQYF. The genes are TRBV11-2 and TRBJ2-3; TRBD1 matches 8 bases. CDR1 SGHAT and CDR2 FQNNGV come from the germline V gene. The CDR3 totals 16 residues.

V gene TRBV10-2 combines with J gene TRBJ2-3; 9 bases are a match to TRBD2. The junction had 6 bases not matched to a gene; V was cut back by 3 bases and J by 5 bases. The CDR3 is 15 amino acids. The V gene's germline CDR1 is WSHSY and CDR2 SAAADI. In nucleotides, the CDR3 is TGCGCCAGCAGTGATACAGCGGGAGGCGGAGATACGCAGTATTTT. Its protein is CASSDTAGGGDTQYF.